These 18 T cell receptor beta chains came from one sample sequenced in a study of T-cell reconstitution after alpha-beta-depleted transplantation in children. A TCRbeta library incorporating unique molecular identifiers was prepared. TCRdb re-analysed the PCR reads in MiXCR, keeping a single row per CDR3 protein. Seen here are 440,000 or so distinct CDR3 sequences, over 40% observed once, and the top ten hold under 35%. Sequences were derived from PBMCs, sampled before TCRalphabeta/CD19-depleted stem cell transplant. The receptors derive from a girl aged 2 to 10 with aplastic anemia, due to receive a stem cell transplant.

This clonotype was detected many times. The V gene is TRBV5-1, the J gene TRBJ2-6, with 10 bases aligning to TRBD2. Germline lookup yields CDR1 SGHRS and CDR2 YFSETQ. The CDR3 has 17 amino acids. The junction had 4 bases not matched to a gene; V was cut back by 2 bases and J by 2 bases. The CDR3 DNA sequence: TGCGCCAGCAGCTTTGCTAGCGGGAGTCCTGGGGCCAACGTCCTGACTTTC. Translation gives CASSFASGSPGANVLTF.

CDR3 nucleotides: TGTGCCACCCGAACAGGGAATATCACTGAAGCTTTCTTT. It specifies CATRTGNITEAFF. This chain connects TRBV15 to TRBJ1-1; perhaps TRBD1 as D (6 bases). V shed 8 bases and J shed 4 bases, with 14 bases lying between them. The CDR3 has 13 residues. Germline V gives CDR1 LNHNV, CDR2 YYDKDF (reference sequence).

Points on this clonotype: Likely a read error: the CDR3 ends without its conserved phenylalanine or tryptophan. The chain recombines TRBV27 with TRBJ2-1; TRBD2 aligns across 7 bases. The CDR3 length is 14 residues. V lost 0 bases, J lost 9 bases, and 5 bases stayed unmatched. Germline assignment: CDR1 MNHEY and CDR2 SMNVEV (reference sequence). The CDR3 region has the DNA TGTGCCAGCAGTTTATCGGGGACGGGAGGTGAGCAGTTCATC. Its protein product is CASSLSGTGGEQFI.

This clonotype came up once. A single base separates this from a much larger clone, so it may be a read error. The chain carries TRBV4-1 and TRBJ2-2, with D unresolved. The length of the CDR3 is 13 residues. CDR1 is MGHRA and CDR2 is YSYEKL in the germline V gene. CDR3 amino acids: CSSSRTSTGELFF. The CDR3 DNA sequence: TGCTCCAGCAGCCGCACGAGTACCGGGGAGCTGTTTTTT.

The V and J genes are TRBV7-3 and TRBJ2-1; D is perhaps TRBD2 (5 bases). CDR1 is SGHTA, CDR2 FQGTGA, per germline. The V end lost 5 bases, the J end lost 16 bases, and 18 bases lay between the germline ends. CDR3 length: 12 amino acids. The CDR3 nucleotides read TGTGCCAGCAGCCTGGATCCGGGAATTAAATTCTTC. Residues: CASSLDPGIKFF.

A word on this clonotype: It may be a read error: a sequence one base away is much more abundant. The chain combines TRBV28 with TRBJ2-1; D is perhaps TRBD1 or TRBD2 (5 bases each). The CDR3 extends over 16 amino acids. The germline gives CDR1 MDHEN, CDR2 SYDVKM. The DNA of the CDR3 is TGTGCCAGCAGTTTCCTTGAACGGGGCCCTCTCAATGGGCAGTTCTTC. Translated, it gives CASSFLERGPLNGQFF.

This clonotype has ten or more counts. The J gene is TRBJ1-2, the V gene TRBV2; D call uncertain. CDR1 and CDR2 from the germline V gene are SNHLY and FYNNEI. The length of the CDR3 is 13 residues. Trimming stripped 3 bases from V and 0 bases from J, with 5 bases between. For the CDR3, the DNA is TGTGCCAGCAGTGATCAGGCTAACTATGGCTACACCTTC. It is translated as CASSDQANYGYTF.

The rearrangement uses TRBV20-1 and TRBJ2-5; 11 bases align to TRBD2. V shed 5 bases and J 4 bases; nucleotides not matched to a gene: 6. Germline CDR1 DFQATT, CDR2 SNEGSKA (reference sequence). This CDR3 region has 14 residues. DNA of the CDR3: TGCAGTGCTCAACATAGCGGGAGGGGAGAGACCCAGTACTTC. This encodes CSAQHSGRGETQYF.

V usage is TRBV7-9 and J usage is TRBJ2-3, with 10 positions matching TRBD1. V gave up 5 bases and J gave up 2 bases; unmatched junction bases: 7. The CDR3 consists of 16 residues. Germline V gives CDR1 SEHNR, CDR2 FQNEAQ (reference sequence). CDR3 in amino acids: CASSLGTGEVTDTQYF. The CDR3 coding sequence is TGTGCCAGCAGCCTCGGGACAGGGGAGGTCACAGATACGCAGTATTTT.

The J gene is TRBJ1-3, the V gene TRBV12-3 or TRBV12-4; tentatively, D is TRBD1 (5 bases). V lost 3 bases, J lost 8 bases, and 8 bases lay in between. This CDR3 is 12 amino acids long. The CDR3 DNA reads as TGTGCCAGCAGTTTGGGGCGGTACACCATATATTTT. Its translation: CASSLGRYTIYF.

The V and J genes are TRBV7-6 and TRBJ2-1; 10 nucleotides align to TRBD2. Germline CDR1 SGHVS, CDR2 FNYEAQ. The CDR3 is made up of 14 amino acids. V lost 5 bases and J lost 9; bases outside the gene matches: 7. The CDR3 loop is CASSDKLAGVEQFF. The CDR3 nucleotides read TGTGCCAGCAGCGACAAGCTAGCGGGGGTTGAGCAGTTCTTC.

The chain joins TRBV20-1 to TRBJ2-1, with TRBD1 matching 9 bases. V lost 0 bases to trimming and J lost 11 bases; unmatched junction nucleotides: 8. The CDR3 is 14 residues long. Germline CDR1 and CDR2: DFQATT and SNEGSKA (reference sequence). CDR3 in amino acids: CSAREGQGTSQQFF. Here the CDR3 DNA reads TGCAGTGCTAGAGAAGGACAGGGGACCTCTCAGCAGTTCTTC.

CDR3 protein: CASSPGDETQYF. CDR3 sequence (DNA): TGTGCCAGCAGTCCAGGGGATGAGACCCAGTACTTC. The chain couples TRBV6-5 to TRBJ2-5; TRBD1 is a possible D gene (6 bases). Germline V lookup: CDR1 MNHEY, CDR2 SVGAGI. The V end was cut by 5 bases, the J end by 5 bases, with 9 bases between. The CDR3 totals 12 residues.

The table lists this clonotype with many counts. V gene TRBV7-9 combines with J gene TRBJ1-5, with TRBD1 matching over 7 bases. CDR3 length: 15 amino acids. The J segment lost 1 base and the V segment lost 4 bases, leaving 4 bases of the junction unmatched. Germline CDR1 is SEHNR and CDR2 is FQNEAQ (reference sequence). CDR3 in DNA: TGTGCCAGCAGCTCCTACAGGGGCAGCAATCAGCCCCAGCATTTT. This sequence encodes CASSSYRGSNQPQHF.

This chain joins TRBV27 and TRBJ2-1; weak D call: TRBD2 (6 bases). CDR1 and CDR2 from the germline V gene are MNHEY and SMNVEV (reference sequence). The CDR3 has 14 residues. With 8 bases removed from V and 8 bases from J, the gap between germline ends came to 19 bases. The CDR3 is CASGPRSPGDEQFF. The CDR3 DNA follows: TGTGCCAGCGGACCCCGTTCACCGGGGGATGAGCAGTTCTTC.

This chain uses TRBV3-1 with TRBJ2-7, with 7 bases that match TRBD2. V trimming: 0 bases; J trimming: 5 bases; junction bases outside the gene matches: 10. The CDR3 spans 16 residues. The germline CDR1 and CDR2 sequences are LGHDT and YNNKEL (reference sequence). The CDR3 is CASSQEGAGVVDEQYF. The CDR3 nucleotides read TGTGCCAGCAGCCAAGAAGGTGCGGGGGTTGTGGACGAGCAGTACTTC.

The chain links TRBV5-1 to TRBJ2-7; 8 bases match TRBD1. This CDR3 comprises 15 residues. CDR1 and CDR2 (germline): SGHRS, YFSETQ. Unmatched junction bases numbered 12, after V lost 7 bases and J lost 3 bases. The CDR3 region has the DNA TGCGCCAGCGCCCTGATGCCGGGACAGGACTACGAGCAGTACTTC. Protein: CASALMPGQDYEQYF.

This chain joins TRBV23-1 and TRBJ2-1; no clear D gene. TRBV23-1 is labeled an ORF, and its function is uncertain. V lost 10 bases, J lost 6 bases, and 4 bases lay in between. This CDR3 has 9 residues. The CDR3 loop is CAILNEQFF. The CDR3, as DNA: TGCGCCATCCTCAATGAGCAGTTCTTC.